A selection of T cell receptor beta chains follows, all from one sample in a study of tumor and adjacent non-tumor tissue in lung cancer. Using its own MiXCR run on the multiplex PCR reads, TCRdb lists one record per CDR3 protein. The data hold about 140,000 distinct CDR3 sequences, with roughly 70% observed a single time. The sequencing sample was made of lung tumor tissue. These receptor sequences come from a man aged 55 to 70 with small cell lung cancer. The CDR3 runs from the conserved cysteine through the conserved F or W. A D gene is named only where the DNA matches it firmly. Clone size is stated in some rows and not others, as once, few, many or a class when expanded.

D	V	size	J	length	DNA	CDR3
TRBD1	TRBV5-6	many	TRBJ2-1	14	TGTGCCAGCACGGCGGGACAGGGAATAAATGAGCAGTTCTTC	CASTAGQGINEQFF
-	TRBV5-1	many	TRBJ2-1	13	TGCGCCAGCAGCTTGGAGGTCTACAATGAGCAGTTCTTC	CASSLEVYNEQFF
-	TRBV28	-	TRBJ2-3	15	TGTGCCAGCAATCGCAAGGCGGCTCGCACAGATACGCAGTATTTT	CASNRKAARTDTQYF
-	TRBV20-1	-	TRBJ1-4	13	TGCAGTGCTAGAACTGGGTTTAATGAAAAACTGTTTTTT	CSARTGFNEKLFF
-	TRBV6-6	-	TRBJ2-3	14	TGTGCCAGCGGTTCGGACGAAGTCACAGATACGCAGTATTTT	CASGSDEVTDTQYF
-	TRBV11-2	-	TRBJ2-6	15	TGTGCCAGCAGCTCGTTAAGCACTGGGGCCAACGTCCTGACTTTC	CASSSLSTGANVLTF
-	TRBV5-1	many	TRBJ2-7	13	TGCGCCAGCAGCTTGGGGGCTAGGTCCGAGCAGTACTTC	CASSLGARSEQYF
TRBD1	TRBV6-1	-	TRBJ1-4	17	TGTGCCAGCAGTGAAGATCGGCACAGGGGGCTGGATGAAAAACTGTTTTTT	CASSEDRHRGLDEKLFF
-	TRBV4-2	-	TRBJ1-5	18	TGTGCCAGGAGCCAAGATGATCGGCGACGGGAAGGAAATCAGCCCCAGCATTTT	CARSQDDRRREGNQPQHF
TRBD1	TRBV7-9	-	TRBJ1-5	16	TGTGCCAGCAGCTTAACAGGGGGGTTAGGCGACCAGCCCCAGCATTTT	CASSLTGGLGDQPQHF
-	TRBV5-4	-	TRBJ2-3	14	TGTGCCAACAGCTATGGGGGCGGTACAGATACGCAGTATTTT	CANSYGGGTDTQYF
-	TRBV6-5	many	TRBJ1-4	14	TGTGCCAGCGGGGAGCGGCGGGACAAAGAAAAACTGTTTTTT	CASGERRDKEKLFF
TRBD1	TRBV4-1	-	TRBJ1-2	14	TGCGCCAGCAGCCCAGGAGGACAGGCGGGTGGCTACACCTTC	CASSPGGQAGGYTF
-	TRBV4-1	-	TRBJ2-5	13	TGCGCCAGCAAACCGGGAACGGGAGAGACTCAGTACTTC	CASKPGTGETQYF
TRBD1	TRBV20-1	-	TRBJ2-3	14	TGCAGTGCTACCCCGGACAGGGTGGTGGATACGCAGTATTTT	CSATPDRVVDTQYF
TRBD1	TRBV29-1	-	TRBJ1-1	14	TGCGGCGTTGAACAGGGACAGGGGAACACTGAGGCTTTCTTT	CGVEQGQGNTEAFF
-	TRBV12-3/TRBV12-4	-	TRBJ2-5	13	TGTGCCAGCGGTTTTGCAGGTCTTGAGGCCCAGTACTTC	CASGFAGLEAQYF
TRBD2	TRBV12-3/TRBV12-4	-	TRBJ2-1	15	TGTGCCAGCAGTTTACGGTCTAGCGGGAGTTATAAGCAGTTCTTC	CASSLRSSGSYKQFF
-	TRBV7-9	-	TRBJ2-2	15	TGTGCCAGCAGCTCATCGGGGGTGAACACCGGGGAGTTGTTTTTT	CASSSSGVNTGELFF
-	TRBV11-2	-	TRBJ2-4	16	TGTGCCAGCAGCTTTGCGGGACTGGGAGGGGGAAACATTGAGTACTTC	CASSFAGLGGGNIEYF
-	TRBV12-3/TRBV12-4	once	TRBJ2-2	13	TGTGTCGGCAGTCCGGGGCCCGTCGGGGAGCTGTTTTTT	CVGSPGPVGELFF
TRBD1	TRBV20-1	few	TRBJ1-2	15	TGCAGTGCTAGAGACCACCGGGACAGAGATTATGGCTACACCTTC	CSARDHRDRDYGYTF
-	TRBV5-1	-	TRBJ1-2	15	TGCGCCAGCAGCGGGTACAGTAAGGAAAGCTATGGCTACACCTTC	CASSGYSKESYGYTF
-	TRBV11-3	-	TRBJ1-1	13	TGTGCCAGTAGCTTAGAAGATGGCATTGTGGCTTTCTTT	CASSLEDGIVAFF
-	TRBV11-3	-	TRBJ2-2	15	TGTGCCAGCAGTTCACTAGCAGGAGGAAGGGGGGAGCTGTTTTTT	CASSSLAGGRGELFF
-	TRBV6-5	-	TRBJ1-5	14	TGTGCCAGCAGTACCCGACAGGCCTATCAACCCCAGCAGTTT	CASSTRQAYQPQQF
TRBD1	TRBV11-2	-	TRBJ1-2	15	TGTACCAGCAGCCCCGTATGGACAGGGGACTGTGGCTACACCTTC	CTSSPVWTGDCGYTF
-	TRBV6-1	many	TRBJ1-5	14	TGTGCCAGCACCGGGGGCCCGCGTAATCAGCCCCAGCATTTT	CASTGGPRNQPQHF
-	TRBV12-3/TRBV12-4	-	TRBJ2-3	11	TGTGTCAGCAGGGGCACAGATACGCAGTATTTT	CVSRGTDTQYF
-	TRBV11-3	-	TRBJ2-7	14	TGTGCCAGCAGCTTACGTACAGGGTCCTACGCGCAGTACTTC	CASSLRTGSYAQYF
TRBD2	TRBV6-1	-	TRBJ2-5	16	TGTGCCAGCACCTACGGGACTAGCGGGAGGGATGAGACCCAGTACTTC	CASTYGTSGRDETQYF
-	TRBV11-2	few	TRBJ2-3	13	TGTGCCAGTAGCTTAGATGGTACAGATACGCAGTATTTT	CASSLDGTDTQYF
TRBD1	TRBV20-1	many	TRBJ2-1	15	TGCAGTGCTCATCAGGGGGCGAGTTCCTACAATGAGCAGTTCTTC	CSAHQGASSYNEQFF
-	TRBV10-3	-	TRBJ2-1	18	TGTGCCATCAGCCCTTCCCCTCTAGCGAGAGGGTTCCGAAATGAGCAGTTCTTC	CAISPSPLARGFRNEQFF
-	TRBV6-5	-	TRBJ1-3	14	TGTGCCAGTAATTACTCAAGGGGTGGAAACACCATATATTTT	CASNYSRGGNTIYF
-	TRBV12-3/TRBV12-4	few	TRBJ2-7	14	TGTGCCAGCAGTTTAGGACACCGCTCCTACGAGCAGTACTTC	CASSLGHRSYEQYF
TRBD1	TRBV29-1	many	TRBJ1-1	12	TGCAGCGTTGTCGAGGGGGCGGCTGAAGCTTTCTTT	CSVVEGAAEAFF
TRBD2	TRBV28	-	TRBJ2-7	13	TGTGCCAGCAGTTTGGACGGGAGGGACGAGCAGTACTTC	CASSLDGRDEQYF
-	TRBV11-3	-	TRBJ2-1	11	TGTGCCAGCAGCGGTATCGATGAACAGTTCTTC	CASSGIDEQFF
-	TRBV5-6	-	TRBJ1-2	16	TGTGCCAACAGCTTGGAATGGGGGGCGCTGGATTATGGCTACACCTTC	CANSLEWGALDYGYTF
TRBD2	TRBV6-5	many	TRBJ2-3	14	TGTGCCGCCAGCGGGAGTCATGAAACAGATACGCAGTATTTT	CAASGSHETDTQYF
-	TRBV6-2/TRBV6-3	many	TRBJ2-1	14	TGTGCCAGCACCTACGGGGGGCTTGGGGATGAGCAGTTCTTC	CASTYGGLGDEQFF
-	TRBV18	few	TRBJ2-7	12	TGTGCCAGTTCAGACAGCTCCTACGAGCAGTACTTC	CASSDSSYEQYF
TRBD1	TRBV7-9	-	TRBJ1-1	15	TGTGCCAGCAGCCACCGCAGGGGGGCGAACACTGAAGCTTTCTTT	CASSHRRGANTEAFF
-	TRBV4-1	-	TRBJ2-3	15	TGCGCCAACAGCCAAGATCGGAGGGGTGCAGATACGCAGTATTTT	CANSQDRRGADTQYF
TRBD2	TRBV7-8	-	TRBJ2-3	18	TGTACCAGCAGCCTACGGACTAGTGGGAGGGCCGGGGCAGATACGCAGTATTTT	CTSSLRTSGRAGADTQYF
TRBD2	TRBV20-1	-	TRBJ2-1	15	TGCAGTGCTAGAGGGGGGACTAGCACGGACAATGAGCACTTCTTC	CSARGGTSTDNEHFF
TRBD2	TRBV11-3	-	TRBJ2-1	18	TGTGCGAGCAGCTTAGTAAACGTATCGGCTAGCGGGAGGGTTGAGCAGTTCTTC	CASSLVNVSASGRVEQFF